This TCR beta chain emerged from a study of shared clonotypes between healthy human individuals. On this clone itself: Its matching antigen is unknown.

Study-level findings and limits: A few donors showed sharing of approximately 5% of naive CD4 clonotypes.

The CDR3 spans 16 residues. V lost 11 bases, J lost 0 bases, and 20 bases lay in between. CDR1 is SNHLY and CDR2 is FYNNEI in the germline V gene. Every subset had its genomic DNA shared out evenly among several immunoSEQ plates. Sequenced by immunoSEQ multiplex PCR; TCRdb stores in-frame clones only, minus some. Of a few million clones in the sample, more than 85% were seen once. V is TRBV2 and J is TRBJ2-1; maybe TRBD2 (6 bases). The sequence came from a man between 18 and 35 years old in good health. Some clones in this sample may be carry-over from other donors' samples. Specimen: naive CD4+ T cells from PBMCs. Described subset: CD45RA+ positively selected. The CDR3 here is CAARGGLGDSYNEQFF. Here the CDR3 DNA reads TGTGCCGCTAGGGGAGGTCTTGGGGACTCCTACAATGAGCAGTTCTTC.